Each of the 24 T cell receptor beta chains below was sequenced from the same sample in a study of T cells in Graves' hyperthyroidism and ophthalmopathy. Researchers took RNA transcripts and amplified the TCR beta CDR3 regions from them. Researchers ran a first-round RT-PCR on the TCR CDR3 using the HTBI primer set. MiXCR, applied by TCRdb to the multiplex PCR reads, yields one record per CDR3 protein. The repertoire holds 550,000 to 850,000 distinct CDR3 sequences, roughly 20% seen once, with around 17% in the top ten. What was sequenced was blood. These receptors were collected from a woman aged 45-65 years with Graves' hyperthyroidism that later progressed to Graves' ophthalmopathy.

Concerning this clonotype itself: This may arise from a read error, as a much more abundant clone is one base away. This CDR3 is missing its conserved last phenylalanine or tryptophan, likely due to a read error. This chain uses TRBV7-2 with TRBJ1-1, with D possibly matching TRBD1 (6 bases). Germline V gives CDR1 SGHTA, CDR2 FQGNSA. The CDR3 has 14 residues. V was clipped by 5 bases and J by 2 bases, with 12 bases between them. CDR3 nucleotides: TGTGCCAGCAGCCGGACAGAACTAAACACTGAAGCTTTCGTT. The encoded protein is CASSRTELNTEAFV.

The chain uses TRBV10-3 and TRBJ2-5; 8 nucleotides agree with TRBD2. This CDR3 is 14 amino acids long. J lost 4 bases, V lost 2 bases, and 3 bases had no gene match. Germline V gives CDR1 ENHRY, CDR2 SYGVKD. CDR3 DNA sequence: TGTGCCATCAGTGAGACCGGGACTAGAGAGACCCAGTACTTC. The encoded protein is CAISETGTRETQYF.

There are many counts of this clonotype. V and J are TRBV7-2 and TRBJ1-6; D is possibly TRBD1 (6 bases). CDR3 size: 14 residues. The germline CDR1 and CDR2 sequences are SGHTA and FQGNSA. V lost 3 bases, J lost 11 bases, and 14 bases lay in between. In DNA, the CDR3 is TGTGCCAGCAGCTTCGACCAAACAGGGACACCCCTCCACTTT. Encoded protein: CASSFDQTGTPLHF. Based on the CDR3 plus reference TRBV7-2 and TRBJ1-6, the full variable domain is GAGVSQSPSNKVTEKGKDVELRCDPISGHTALYWYRQSLGQGLEFLIYFQGNSAPDKSGLPSDRFSAERTGGSVSTLTIQRTQQEDSAVYLCASSFDQTGTPLHFGNGTRLTVT.

The CDR3 protein is CASSIEGRASEAFF. The CDR3 DNA sequence: TGTGCCAGTAGTATAGAAGGCAGGGCGTCTGAAGCTTTCTTT. This rearrangement joins TRBV19 to TRBJ1-1; tentative D call: TRBD1 (5 bases). V was pared by 0 bases and J by 6 bases, with 11 bases between. Per the germline V gene, CDR1 is LNHDA and CDR2 is SQIVND (reference sequence). The CDR3 extends over 14 amino acids.

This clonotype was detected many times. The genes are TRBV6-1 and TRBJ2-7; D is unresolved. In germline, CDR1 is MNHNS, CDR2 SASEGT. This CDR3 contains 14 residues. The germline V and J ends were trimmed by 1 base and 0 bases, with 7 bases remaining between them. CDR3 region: CASSEVSGSYEQYF. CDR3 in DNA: TGTGCCAGCAGTGAAGTTTCAGGCTCCTACGAGCAGTACTTC.

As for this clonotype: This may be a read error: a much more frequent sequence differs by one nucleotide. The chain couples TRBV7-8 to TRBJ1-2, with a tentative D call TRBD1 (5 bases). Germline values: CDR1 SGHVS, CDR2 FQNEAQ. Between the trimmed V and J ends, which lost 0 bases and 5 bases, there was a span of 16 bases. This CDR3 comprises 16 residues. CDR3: CASSLAGGGRIYGYTF. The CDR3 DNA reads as TGTGCCAGCAGCTTAGCGGGGGGGGGACGGATTTATGGCTACACCTTC.

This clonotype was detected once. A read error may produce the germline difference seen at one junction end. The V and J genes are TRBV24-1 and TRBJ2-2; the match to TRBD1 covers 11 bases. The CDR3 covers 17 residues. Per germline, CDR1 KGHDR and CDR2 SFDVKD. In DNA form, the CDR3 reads TGTGCCACCAGTCCCTCGGACAGGGGGCTTCACACCGGGGAGCTGTCTTTT. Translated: CATSPSDRGLHTGELSF.

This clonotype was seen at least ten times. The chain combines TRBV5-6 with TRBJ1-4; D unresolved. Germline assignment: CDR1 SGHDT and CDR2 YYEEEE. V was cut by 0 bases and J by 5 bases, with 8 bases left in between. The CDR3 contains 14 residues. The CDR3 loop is CASSLGGPNEKLFF. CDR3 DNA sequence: TGTGCCAGCAGCTTGGGTGGACCCAATGAAAAACTGTTTTTT.

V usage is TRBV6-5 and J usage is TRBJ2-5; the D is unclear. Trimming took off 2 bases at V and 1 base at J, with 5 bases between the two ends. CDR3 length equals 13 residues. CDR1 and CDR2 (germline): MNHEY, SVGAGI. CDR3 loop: CASSYDGQETQYF. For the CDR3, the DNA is TGTGCCAGCAGTTACGACGGCCAAGAGACCCAGTACTTC.

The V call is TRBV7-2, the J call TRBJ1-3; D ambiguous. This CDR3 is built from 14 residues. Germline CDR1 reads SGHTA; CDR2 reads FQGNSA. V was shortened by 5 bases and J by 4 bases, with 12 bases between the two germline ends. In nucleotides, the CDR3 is TGTGCCAGCAGCACTACCGGGCTCGGAAACACCATATATTTT. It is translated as CASSTTGLGNTIYF.

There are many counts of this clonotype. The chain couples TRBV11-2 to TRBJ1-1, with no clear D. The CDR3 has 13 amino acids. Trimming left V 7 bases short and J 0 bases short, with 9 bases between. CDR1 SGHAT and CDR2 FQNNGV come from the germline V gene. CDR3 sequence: CASTLGVNTEAFF. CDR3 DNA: TGTGCCAGCACCTTGGGTGTGAACACTGAAGCTTTCTTT. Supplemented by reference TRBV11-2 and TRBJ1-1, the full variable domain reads EAGVAQSPRYKIIEKRQSVAFWCNPISGHATLYWYQQILGQGPKLLIQFQNNGVVDDSQLPKDRFSAERLKGVDSTLKIQPAKLEDSAVYLCASTLGVNTEAFFGQGTRLTVV.

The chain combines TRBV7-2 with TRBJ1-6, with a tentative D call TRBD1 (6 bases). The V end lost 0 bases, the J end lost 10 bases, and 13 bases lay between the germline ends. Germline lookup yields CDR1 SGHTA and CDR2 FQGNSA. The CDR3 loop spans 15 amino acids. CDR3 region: CASSLALGGDSPLHF. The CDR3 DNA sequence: TGTGCCAGCAGCTTAGCCCTAGGGGGGGACTCACCCCTCCACTTT.

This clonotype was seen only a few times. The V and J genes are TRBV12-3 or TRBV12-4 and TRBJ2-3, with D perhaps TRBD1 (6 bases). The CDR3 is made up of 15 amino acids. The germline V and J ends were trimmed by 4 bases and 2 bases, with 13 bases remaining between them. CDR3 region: CASSSLDRNTDTQYF. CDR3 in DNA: TGTGCCAGCAGTTCCTTAGACAGGAACACAGATACGCAGTATTTT.

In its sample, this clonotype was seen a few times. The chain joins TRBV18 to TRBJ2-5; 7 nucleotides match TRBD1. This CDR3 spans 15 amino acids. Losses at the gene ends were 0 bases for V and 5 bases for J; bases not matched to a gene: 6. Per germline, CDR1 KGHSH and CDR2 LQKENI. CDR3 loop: CASSPPGQARETQYF. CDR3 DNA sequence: TGTGCCAGCTCACCACCAGGACAGGCCCGCGAGACCCAGTACTTC.

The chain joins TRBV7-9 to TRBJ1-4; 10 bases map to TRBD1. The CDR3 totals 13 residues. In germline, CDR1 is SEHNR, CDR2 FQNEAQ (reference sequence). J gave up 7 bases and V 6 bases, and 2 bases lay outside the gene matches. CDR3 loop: CASRRDRGEKLFF. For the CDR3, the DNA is TGTGCCAGCAGACGGGACAGGGGTGAAAAACTGTTTTTT.

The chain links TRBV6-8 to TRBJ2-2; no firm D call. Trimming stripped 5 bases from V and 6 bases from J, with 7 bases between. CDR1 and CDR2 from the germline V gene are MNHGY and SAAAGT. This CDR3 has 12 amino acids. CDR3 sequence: CASSDLAGELFF. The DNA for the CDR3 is TGTGCCAGCAGTGACTTGGCCGGGGAGCTGTTTTTT.

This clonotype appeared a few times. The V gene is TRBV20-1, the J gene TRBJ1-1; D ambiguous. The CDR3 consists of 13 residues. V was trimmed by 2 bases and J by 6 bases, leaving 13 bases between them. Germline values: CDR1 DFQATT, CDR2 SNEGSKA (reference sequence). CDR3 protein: CSARKRNRAEAFF. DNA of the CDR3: TGCAGTGCTAGAAAGCGTAATCGGGCTGAAGCTTTCTTT.

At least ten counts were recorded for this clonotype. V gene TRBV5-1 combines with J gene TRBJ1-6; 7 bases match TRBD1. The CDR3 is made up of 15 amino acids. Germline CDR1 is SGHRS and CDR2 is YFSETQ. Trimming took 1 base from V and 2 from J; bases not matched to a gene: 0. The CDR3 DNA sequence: TGCGCCAGCAGCTTGACAGGGGCCTATAATTCACCCCTCCACTTT. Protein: CASSLTGAYNSPLHF.

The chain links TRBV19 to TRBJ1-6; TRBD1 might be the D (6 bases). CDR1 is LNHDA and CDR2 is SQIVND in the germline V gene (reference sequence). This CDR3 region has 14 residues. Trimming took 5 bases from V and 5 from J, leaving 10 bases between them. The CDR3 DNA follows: TGTGCCAGTAGTTCCCGGACAGATAATTCACCCCTCCACTTT. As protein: CASSSRTDNSPLHF.

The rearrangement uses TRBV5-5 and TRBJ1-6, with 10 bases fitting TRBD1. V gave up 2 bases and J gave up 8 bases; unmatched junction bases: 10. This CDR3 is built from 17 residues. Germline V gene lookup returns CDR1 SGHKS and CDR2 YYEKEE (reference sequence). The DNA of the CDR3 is TGTGCCAGCAGCTTCCCGACAGGGGGCTCCGCGGATTCACCCCTCCACTTT. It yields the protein CASSFPTGGSADSPLHF.

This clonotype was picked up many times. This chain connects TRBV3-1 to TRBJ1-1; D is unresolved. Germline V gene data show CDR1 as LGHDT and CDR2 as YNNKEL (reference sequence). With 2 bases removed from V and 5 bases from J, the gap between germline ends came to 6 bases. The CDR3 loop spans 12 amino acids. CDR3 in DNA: TGTGCCAGCAGCCAAAGGGAGACTGAAGCTTTCTTT. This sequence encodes CASSQRETEAFF.

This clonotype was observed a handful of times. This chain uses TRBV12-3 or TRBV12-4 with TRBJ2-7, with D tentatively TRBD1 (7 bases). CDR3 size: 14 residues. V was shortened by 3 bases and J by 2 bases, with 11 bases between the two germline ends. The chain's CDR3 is CASSLGGQAYEQYF. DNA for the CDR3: TGTGCCAGCAGTTTGGGAGGACAGGCCTACGAGCAGTACTTC.

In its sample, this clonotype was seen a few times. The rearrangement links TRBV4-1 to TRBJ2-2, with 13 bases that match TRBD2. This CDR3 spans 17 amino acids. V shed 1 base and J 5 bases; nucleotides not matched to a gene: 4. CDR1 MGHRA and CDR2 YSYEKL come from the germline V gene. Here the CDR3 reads CASSQVTGLAGTGELFF. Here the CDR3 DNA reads TGCGCCAGCAGCCAAGTTACGGGACTAGCGGGAACCGGGGAGCTGTTTTTT.

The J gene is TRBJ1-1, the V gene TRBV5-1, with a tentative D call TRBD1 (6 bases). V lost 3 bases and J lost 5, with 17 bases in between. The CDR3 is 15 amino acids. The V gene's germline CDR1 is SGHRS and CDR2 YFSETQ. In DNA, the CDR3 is TGCGCCAGCAGCTCGAGGGGGGGGGCCAGGACTGAAGCTTTCTTT. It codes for CASSSRGGARTEAFF. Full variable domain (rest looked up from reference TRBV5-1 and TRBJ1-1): KAGVTQTPRYLIKTRGQQVTLSCSPISGHRSVSWYQQTPGQGLQFLFEYFSETQRNKGNFPGRFSGRQFSNSRSEMNVSTLELGDSALYLCASSSRGGARTEAFFGQGTRLTVV.